These 5 T cell receptor beta chains were all obtained from the same sample, sequenced in a study of blood T cell repertoires in COVID-19. Profiled with immunoSEQ multiplex PCR; TCRdb holds only in-frame clones, not every one. The sample records under 200,000 clones, roughly 80% being singletons. The specimen was peripheral blood. These receptor sequences come from a man between 60 and 75 years old with acute or convalescent COVID-19.

This clone came up a few times. This sequence joins TRBV5-1 and TRBJ1-2; D gene uncertain. The CDR3 is made up of 13 amino acids. Germline values: CDR1 SGHRS, CDR2 YFSETQ. The V end was cut by 4 bases, the J end by 4 bases, with 11 bases between. The CDR3 is CASSIDLGYGYTF. The CDR3 DNA sequence: TGCGCCAGCAGCATAGACCTAGGCTATGGCTACACCTTC.

The gene calls are TRBV11-3 and TRBJ2-7; 7 nucleotides agree with TRBD2. With 11 bases clipped from V and 2 bases from J, the junction kept 15 bases outside the gene matches. CDR1 and CDR2 (germline): SGHNT, YENEEA. The CDR3 covers 15 residues. The CDR3 region is CAPASGGLPTYEQYF. Here the CDR3 DNA reads TGTGCCCCCGCTTCGGGGGGACTACCCACCTACGAGCAGTACTTC. The variable domain in full, with the rest retrieved from reference TRBV11-3 and TRBJ2-7, is EAGVVQSPRYKIIEKKQPVAFWCNPISGHNTLYWYLQNLGQGPELLIRYENEEAVDDSQLPKDRFSAERLKGVDSTLKIQPAELGDSAVYLCAPASGGLPTYEQYFGPGTRLTVT.

The chain is built from TRBV29-1 and TRBJ2-7; the match to TRBD1 covers 9 bases. J was trimmed by 5 bases and V by 0 bases; bases with no gene match: 5. Germline CDR1 is SQVTM and CDR2 is ANQGSEA. The CDR3 consists of 14 residues. The CDR3 region is CSVEDRGTGNEQYF. The CDR3 DNA follows: TGCAGCGTTGAAGATCGTGGGACAGGGAACGAGCAGTACTTC.

This chain uses TRBV5-6 with TRBJ2-7; 10 nucleotides agree with TRBD1. V trimming: 4 bases; J trimming: 4 bases; junction bases outside the gene matches: 8. The CDR3 extends over 15 amino acids. The V gene's germline CDR1 is SGHDT and CDR2 YYEEEE. Here the CDR3 DNA reads TGTGCCAGCAGCCAACCGGGACAGGGGAATTACGAGCAGTACTTC. This translates into CASSQPGQGNYEQYF.

This clone was recorded many times. This sequence joins TRBV5-1 and TRBJ1-1; 7 bases map to TRBD1. Germline trimming cut 2 bases from V and 5 bases from J; bases unmatched to any gene: 6. CDR1 is SGHRS, CDR2 YFSETQ, per germline. The CDR3 runs to 14 residues. CDR3 loop: CASSLRGLGTEAFF. The CDR3 bases are TGCGCCAGCAGCTTAAGGGGGCTGGGGACTGAAGCTTTCTTT.